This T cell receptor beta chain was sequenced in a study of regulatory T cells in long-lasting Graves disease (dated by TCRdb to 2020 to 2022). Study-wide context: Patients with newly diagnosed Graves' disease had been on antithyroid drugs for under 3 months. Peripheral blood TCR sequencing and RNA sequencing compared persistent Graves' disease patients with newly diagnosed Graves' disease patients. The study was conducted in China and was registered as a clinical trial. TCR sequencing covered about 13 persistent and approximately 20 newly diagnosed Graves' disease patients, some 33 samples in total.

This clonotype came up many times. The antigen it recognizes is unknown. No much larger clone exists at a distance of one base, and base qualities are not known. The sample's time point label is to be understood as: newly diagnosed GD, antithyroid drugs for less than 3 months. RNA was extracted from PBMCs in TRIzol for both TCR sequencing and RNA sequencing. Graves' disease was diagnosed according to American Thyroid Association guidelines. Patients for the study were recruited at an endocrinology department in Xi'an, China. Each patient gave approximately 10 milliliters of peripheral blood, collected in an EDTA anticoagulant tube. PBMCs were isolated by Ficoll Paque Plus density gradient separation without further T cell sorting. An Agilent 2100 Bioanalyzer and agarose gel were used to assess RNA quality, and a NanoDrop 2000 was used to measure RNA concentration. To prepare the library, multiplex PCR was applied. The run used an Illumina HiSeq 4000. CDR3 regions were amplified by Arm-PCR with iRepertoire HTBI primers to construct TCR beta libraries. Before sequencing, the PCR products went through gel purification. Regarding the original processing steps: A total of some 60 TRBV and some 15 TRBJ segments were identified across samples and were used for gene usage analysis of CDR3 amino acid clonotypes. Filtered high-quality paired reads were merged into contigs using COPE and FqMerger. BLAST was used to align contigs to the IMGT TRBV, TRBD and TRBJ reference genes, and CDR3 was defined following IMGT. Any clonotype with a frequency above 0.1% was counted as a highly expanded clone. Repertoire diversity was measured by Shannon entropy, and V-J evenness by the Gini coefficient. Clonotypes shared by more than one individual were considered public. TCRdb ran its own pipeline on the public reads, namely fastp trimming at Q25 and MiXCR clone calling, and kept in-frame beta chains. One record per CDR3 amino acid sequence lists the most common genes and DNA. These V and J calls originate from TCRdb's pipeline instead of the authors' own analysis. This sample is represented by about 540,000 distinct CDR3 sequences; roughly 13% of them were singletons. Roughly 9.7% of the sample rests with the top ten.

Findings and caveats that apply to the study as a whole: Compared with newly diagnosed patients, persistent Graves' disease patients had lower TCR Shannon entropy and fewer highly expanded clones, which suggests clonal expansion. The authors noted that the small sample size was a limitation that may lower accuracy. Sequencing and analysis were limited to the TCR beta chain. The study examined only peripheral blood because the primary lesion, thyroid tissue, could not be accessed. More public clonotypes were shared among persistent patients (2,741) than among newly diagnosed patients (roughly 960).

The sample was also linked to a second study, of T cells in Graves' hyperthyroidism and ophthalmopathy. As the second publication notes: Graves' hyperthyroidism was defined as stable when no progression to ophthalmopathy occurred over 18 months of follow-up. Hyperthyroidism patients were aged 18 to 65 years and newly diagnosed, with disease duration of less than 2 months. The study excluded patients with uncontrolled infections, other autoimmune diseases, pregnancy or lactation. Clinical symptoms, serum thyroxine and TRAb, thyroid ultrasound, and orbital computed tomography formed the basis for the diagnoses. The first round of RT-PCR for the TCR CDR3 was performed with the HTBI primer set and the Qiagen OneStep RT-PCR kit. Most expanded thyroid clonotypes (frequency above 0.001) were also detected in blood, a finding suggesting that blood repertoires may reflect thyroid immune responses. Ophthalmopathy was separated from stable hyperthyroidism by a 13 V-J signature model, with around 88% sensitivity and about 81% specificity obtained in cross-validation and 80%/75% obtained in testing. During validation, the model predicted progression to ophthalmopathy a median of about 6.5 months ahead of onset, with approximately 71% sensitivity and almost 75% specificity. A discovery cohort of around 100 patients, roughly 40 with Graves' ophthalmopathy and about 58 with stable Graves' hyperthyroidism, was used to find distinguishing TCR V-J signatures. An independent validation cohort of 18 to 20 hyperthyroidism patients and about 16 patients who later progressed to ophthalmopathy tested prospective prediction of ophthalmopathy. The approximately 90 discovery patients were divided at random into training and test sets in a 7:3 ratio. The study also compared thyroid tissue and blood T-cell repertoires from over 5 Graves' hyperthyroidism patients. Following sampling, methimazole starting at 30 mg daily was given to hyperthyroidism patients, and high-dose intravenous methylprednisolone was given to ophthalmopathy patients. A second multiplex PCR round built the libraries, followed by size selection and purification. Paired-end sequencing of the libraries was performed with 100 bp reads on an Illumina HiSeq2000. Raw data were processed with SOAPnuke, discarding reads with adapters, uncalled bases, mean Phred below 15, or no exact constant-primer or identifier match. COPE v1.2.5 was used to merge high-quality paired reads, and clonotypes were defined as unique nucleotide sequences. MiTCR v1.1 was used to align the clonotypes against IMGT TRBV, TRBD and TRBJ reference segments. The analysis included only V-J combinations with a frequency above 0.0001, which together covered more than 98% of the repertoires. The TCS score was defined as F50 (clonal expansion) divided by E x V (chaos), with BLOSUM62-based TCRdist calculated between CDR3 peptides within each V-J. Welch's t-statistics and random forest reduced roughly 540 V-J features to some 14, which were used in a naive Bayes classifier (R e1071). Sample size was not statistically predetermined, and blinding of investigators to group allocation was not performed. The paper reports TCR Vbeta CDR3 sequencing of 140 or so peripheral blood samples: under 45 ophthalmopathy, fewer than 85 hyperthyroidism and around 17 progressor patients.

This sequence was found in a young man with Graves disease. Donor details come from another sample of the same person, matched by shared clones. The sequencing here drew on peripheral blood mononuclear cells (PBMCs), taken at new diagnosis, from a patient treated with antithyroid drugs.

This receptor has the CDR3 CSVEEISERVSYNEQFF. The DNA sequence reads TGCAGCGTTGAAGAAATTTCCGAGCGGGTGTCCTACAATGAGCAGTTCTTC. The chain employs TRBV29-1 and TRBJ2-1; TRBD2 is a weak D gene call, 6 bases matching. According to the germline V gene, CDR1 reads SQVTM and CDR2 reads ANQGSEA. Relative to germline, V is 0 bases shorter and J is 1 base shorter, with 16 bases between their ends. The CDR3, cysteine through phenylalanine, is 17 amino acids long. Only the CDR3 portion is preserved as DNA: 51 bases, with reading frame beginning at the first base.